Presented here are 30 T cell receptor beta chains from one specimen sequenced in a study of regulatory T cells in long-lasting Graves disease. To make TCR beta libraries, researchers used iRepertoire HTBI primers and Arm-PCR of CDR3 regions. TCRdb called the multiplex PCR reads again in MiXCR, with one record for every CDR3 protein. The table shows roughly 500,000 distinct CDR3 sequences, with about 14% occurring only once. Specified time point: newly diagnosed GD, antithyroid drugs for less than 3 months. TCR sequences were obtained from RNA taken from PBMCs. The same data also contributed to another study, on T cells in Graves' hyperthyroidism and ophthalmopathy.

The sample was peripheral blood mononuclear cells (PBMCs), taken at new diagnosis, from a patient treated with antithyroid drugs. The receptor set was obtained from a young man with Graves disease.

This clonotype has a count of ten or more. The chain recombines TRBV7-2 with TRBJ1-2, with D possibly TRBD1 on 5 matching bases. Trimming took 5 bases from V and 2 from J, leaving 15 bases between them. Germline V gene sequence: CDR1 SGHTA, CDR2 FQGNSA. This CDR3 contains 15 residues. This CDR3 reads CASSRGGTSNYGYTF. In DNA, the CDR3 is TGTGCCAGCAGCCGCGGCGGGACCTCGAACTATGGCTACACCTTC.

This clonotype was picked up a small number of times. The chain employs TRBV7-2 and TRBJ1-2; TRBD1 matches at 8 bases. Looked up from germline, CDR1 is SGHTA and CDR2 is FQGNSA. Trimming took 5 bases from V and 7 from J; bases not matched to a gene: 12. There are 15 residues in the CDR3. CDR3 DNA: TGTGCCAGCAGCGAACCGAGGACAGGGTTTCTTGGCTACACCTTC. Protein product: CASSEPRTGFLGYTF.

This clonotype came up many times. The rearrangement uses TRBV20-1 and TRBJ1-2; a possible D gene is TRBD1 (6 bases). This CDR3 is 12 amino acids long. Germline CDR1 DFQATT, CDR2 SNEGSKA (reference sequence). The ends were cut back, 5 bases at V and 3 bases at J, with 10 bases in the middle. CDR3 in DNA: TGCAGTGCTCGGGGGGCTTACTATGGCTACACCTTC. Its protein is CSARGAYYGYTF.

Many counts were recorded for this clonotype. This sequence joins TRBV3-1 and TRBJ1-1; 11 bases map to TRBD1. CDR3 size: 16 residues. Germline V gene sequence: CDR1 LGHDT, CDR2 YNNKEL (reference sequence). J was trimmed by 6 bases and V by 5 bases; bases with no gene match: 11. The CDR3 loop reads CASSARDRGIYAEAFF. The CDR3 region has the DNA TGTGCCAGCAGCGCCCGGGACAGGGGGATATATGCTGAAGCTTTCTTT.

The CDR3 bases are TGTGCCAGCAGCTTAGTGGGTTGGGAGCAGTACTTC. It yields the protein CASSLVGWEQYF. V is TRBV7-2 and J is TRBJ2-7; D not resolved. Trimming left V 1 base short and J 7 bases short, with 8 bases between. CDR1 and CDR2 from the germline V gene are SGHTA and FQGNSA. The CDR3 has 12 residues.

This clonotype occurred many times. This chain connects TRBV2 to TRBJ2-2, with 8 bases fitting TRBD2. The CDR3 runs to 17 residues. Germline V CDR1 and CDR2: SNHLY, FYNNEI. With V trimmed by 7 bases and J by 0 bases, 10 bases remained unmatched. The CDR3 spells CASTRLARSSNTGELFF. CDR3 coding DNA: TGTGCCAGCACTCGACTAGCGCGATCCTCGAACACCGGGGAGCTGTTTTTT.

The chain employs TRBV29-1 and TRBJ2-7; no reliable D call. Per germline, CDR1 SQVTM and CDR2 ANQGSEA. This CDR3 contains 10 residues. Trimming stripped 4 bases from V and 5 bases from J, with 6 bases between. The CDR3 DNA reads TGCAGCGTTGTTAAGGACGAGCAGTACTTC. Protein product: CSVVKDEQYF.

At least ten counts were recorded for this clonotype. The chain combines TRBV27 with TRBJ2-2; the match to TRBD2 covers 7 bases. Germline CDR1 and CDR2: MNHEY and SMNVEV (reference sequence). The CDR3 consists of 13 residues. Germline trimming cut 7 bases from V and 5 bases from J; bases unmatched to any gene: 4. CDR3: CASTAGLTGELFF. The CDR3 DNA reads TGTGCCAGCACAGCGGGACTGACCGGGGAGCTGTTTTTT.

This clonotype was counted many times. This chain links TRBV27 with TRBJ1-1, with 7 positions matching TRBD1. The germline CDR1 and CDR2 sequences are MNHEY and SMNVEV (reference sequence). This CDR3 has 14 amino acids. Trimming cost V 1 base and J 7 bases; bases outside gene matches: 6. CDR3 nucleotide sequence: TGTGCCAGCAGTTTATTAGGACAGGCGGTTGAAGCTTTCTTT. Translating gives CASSLLGQAVEAFF.

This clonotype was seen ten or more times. CDR3 nucleotides: TGTGCCAGCAGCTTTACCGGCACCTACAATGAGCAGTTCTTC. This codes for CASSFTGTYNEQFF. The V and J genes are TRBV11-1 and TRBJ2-1; D is uncertain. Germline loops: CDR1 SGHAT, CDR2 FQDESV (reference sequence). This CDR3 is 14 amino acids long. The V gene lost 3 bases and the J gene lost 2 bases, with 8 bases spanning the gap.

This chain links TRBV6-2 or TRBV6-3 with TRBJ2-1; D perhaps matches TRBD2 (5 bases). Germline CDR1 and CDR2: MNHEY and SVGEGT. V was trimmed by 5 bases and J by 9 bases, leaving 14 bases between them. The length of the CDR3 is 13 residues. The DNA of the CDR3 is TGTGCCAGCAGTGGACTCCGCTCGGGTGAGCAGTTCTTC. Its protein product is CASSGLRSGEQFF.

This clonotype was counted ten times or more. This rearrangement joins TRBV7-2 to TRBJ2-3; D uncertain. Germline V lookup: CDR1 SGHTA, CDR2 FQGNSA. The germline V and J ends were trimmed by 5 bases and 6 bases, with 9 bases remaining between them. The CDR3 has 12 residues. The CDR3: CASSRPWDTQYF. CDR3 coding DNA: TGTGCCAGCAGCCGCCCATGGGATACGCAGTATTTT. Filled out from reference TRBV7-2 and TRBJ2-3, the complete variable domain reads GAGVSQSPSNKVTEKGKDVELRCDPISGHTALYWYRQSLGQGLEFLIYFQGNSAPDKSGLPSDRFSAERTGGSVSTLTIQRTQQEDSAVYLCASSRPWDTQYFGPGTRLTVL.

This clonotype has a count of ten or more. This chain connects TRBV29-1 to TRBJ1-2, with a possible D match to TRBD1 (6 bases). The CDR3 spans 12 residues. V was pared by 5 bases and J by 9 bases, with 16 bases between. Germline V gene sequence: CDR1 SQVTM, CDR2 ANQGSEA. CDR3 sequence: CSVPTGQASYTF. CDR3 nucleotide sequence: TGCAGCGTTCCTACGGGACAAGCTAGCTACACCTTC.

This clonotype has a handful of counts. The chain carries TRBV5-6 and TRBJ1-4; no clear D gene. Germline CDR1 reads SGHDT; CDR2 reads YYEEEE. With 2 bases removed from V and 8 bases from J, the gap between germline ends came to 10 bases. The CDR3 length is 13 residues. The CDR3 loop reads CASSLPGLEKLFF. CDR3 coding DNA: TGTGCCAGCAGCTTACCGGGTCTCGAAAAACTGTTTTTT.

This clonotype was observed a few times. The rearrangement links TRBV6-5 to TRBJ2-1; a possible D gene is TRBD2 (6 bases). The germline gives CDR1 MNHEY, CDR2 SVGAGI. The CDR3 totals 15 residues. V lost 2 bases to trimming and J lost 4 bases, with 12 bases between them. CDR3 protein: CASSYSGRVYNEQFF. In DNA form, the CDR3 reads TGTGCCAGCAGTTACAGCGGGCGGGTTTACAATGAGCAGTTCTTC.

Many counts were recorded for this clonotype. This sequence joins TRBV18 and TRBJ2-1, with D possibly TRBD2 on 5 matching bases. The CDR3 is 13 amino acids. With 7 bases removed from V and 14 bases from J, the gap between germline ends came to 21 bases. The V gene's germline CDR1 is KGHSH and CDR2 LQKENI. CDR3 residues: CASFTLRVQFKFF. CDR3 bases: TGTGCCAGCTTTACCTTGAGGGTTCAATTTAAGTTCTTC.

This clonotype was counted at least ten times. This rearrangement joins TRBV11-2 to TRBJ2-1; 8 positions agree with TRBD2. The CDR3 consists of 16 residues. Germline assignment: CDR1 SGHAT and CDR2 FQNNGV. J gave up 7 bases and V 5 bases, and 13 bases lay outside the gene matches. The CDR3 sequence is CASSNVLAGESNEQFF. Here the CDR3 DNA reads TGTGCCAGCAGCAATGTGCTAGCGGGTGAATCTAATGAGCAGTTCTTC.

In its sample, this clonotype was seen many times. The CDR3 nucleotides are TGCAGCGTTGTCCGACAGGGGGCATATGGCTACACCTTC. Encoded protein: CSVVRQGAYGYTF. The J gene is TRBJ1-2, the V gene TRBV29-1, with 10 bases that match TRBD1. Germline V lookup: CDR1 SQVTM, CDR2 ANQGSEA. This CDR3 is built from 13 residues. J lost 5 bases, V lost 4 bases, and 4 bases had no gene match.

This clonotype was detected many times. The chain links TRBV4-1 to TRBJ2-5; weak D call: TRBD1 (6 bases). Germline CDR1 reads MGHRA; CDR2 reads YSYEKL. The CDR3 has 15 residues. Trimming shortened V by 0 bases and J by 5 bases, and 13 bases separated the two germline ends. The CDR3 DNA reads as TGCGCCAGCAGCCAAGATTCGCAGGGGATGGAGACCCAGTACTTC. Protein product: CASSQDSQGMETQYF.

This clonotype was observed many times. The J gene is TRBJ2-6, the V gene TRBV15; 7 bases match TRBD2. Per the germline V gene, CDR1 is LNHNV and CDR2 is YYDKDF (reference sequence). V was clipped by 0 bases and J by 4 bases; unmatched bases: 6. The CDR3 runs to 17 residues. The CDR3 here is CATSRDWGGPGANVLTF. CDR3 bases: TGTGCCACCAGCAGAGATTGGGGGGGTCCCGGGGCCAACGTCCTGACTTTC.

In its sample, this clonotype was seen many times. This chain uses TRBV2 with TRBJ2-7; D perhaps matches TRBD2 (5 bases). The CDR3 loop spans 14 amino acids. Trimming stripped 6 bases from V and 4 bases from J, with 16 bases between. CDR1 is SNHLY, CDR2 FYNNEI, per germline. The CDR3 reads CASREDGRLYEQYF. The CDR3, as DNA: TGTGCCAGCAGGGAGGACGGCCGACTGTACGAGCAGTACTTC. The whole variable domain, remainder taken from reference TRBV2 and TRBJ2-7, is EPEVTQTPSHQVTQMGQEVILRCVPISNHLYFYWYRQILGQKVEFLVSFYNNEISEKSEIFDDQFSVERPDGSNFTLKIRSTKLEDSAMYFCASREDGRLYEQYFGPGTRLTVT.

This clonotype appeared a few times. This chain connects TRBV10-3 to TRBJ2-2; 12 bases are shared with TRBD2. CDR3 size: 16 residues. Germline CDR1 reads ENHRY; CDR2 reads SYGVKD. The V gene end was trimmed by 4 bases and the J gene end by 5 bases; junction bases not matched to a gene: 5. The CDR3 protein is CAISALAGGPTGELFF. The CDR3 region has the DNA TGTGCCATCAGTGCTCTAGCGGGAGGGCCGACCGGGGAGCTGTTTTTT.

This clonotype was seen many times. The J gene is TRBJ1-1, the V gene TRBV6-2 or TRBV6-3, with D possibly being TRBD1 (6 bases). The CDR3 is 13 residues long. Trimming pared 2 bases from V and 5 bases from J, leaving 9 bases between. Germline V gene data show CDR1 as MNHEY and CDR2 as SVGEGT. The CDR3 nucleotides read TGTGCCAGCAGTTACCGGGGGCGTACTGAAGCTTTCTTT. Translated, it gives CASSYRGRTEAFF.

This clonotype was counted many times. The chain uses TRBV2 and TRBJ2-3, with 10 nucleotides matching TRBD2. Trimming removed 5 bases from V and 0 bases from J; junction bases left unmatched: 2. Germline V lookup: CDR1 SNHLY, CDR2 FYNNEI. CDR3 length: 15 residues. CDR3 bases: TGTGCCAGCAGTCGGACTAGCGGAAGCACAGATACGCAGTATTTT. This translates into CASSRTSGSTDTQYF.

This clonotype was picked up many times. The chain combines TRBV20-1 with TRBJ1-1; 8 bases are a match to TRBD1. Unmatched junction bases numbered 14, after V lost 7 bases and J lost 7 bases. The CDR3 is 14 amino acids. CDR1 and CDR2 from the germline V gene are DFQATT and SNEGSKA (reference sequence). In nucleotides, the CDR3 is TGCAGTGTGCAAACAGGGGGAGACTGGAATGAAGCTTTCTTT. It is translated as CSVQTGGDWNEAFF.

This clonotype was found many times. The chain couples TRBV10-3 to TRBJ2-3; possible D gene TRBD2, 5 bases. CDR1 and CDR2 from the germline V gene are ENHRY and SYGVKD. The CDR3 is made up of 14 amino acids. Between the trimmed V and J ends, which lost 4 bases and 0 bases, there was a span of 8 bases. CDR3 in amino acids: CAISVGGSTDTQYF. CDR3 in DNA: TGTGCCATCAGTGTGGGCGGGAGCACAGATACGCAGTATTTT.

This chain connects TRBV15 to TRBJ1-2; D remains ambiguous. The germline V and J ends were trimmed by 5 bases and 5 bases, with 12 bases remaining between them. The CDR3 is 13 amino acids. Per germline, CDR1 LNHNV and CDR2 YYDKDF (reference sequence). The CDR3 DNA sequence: TGTGCCACCAGCGACGGGCAGCTATATGGCTACACCTTC. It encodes CATSDGQLYGYTF.

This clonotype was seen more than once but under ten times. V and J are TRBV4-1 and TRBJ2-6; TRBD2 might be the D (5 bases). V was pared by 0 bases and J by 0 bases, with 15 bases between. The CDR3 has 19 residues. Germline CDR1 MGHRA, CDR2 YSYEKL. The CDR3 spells CASSQDLEAMGSGANVLTF. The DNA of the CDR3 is TGCGCCAGCAGCCAAGATCTGGAGGCGATGGGCTCTGGGGCCAACGTCCTGACTTTC.

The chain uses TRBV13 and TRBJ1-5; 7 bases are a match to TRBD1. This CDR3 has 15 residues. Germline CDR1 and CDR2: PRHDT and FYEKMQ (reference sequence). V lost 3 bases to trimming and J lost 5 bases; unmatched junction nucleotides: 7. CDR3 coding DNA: TGTGCCAGCAGCTTTAGCGGCAGGGGGTATCAGCCCCAGCATTTT. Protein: CASSFSGRGYQPQHF.

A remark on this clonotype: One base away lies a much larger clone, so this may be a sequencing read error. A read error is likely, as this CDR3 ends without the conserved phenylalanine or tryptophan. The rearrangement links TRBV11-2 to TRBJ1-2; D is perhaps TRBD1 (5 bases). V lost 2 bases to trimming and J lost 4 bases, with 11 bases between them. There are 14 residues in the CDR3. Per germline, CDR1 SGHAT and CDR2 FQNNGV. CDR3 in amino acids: CASSLLGASYGYTS. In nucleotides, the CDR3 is TGTGCCAGCAGCTTACTAGGGGCGTCCTATGGCTACACCTCC.